This T cell receptor (beta chain) was found in a study of blood T cells in healthy people across ages. Broader study findings: Age advanced and TCR beta diversity per million T cells fell, roughly linearly.

A second PCR, run for roughly 7 to 12 cycles, used a sample-barcoded 5' primer plus a J-beta primer mix. TCRdb reprocessed the 5' RACE reads with MiXCR, giving one entry per CDR3 protein. The profile covers some 730,000 distinct CDR3 sequences, with about 20% appearing a single time and around a fifth taken by the ten largest. This clonotype occurred a few times. The antigen is undetermined. Healthy Russian Caucasian donors spanned ages roughly 6 to 90 years. Extraction of total RNA produced a minimum of 5 micrograms from each sample. Trimming stripped 0 bases from V and 5 bases from J, with 14 bases between. Germline assignment: CDR1 MNHEY and CDR2 SVGAGI. CDR3 length: 16 residues.

The rearrangement links TRBV6-5 to TRBJ2-4; perhaps TRBD1 as D (6 bases). The material sequenced was blood. This sequence originates from a man between 65 and 80 years old in good health. The CDR3, as DNA: TGTGCCAGCAGTTACTCGAGGGGGATTTACCAAAACATTCAGTACTTC. Amino acid sequence: CASSYSRGIYQNIQYF.